These 8 T cell receptor beta chains were sequenced from one sample in a study of T cell repertoires in aging, cancer and after chemotherapy. TCR beta rearrangements were amplified from peripheral blood genomic DNA. A mixed TRB-A/B primer pool amplified rearranged TRB by multiplex touch-down PCR. TCRdb reprocessed the multiplex PCR reads with MiXCR, giving one entry per CDR3 protein. The data show around 6,700 distinct CDR3 sequences, with approximately 49% seen just once and under 2% held by the top ten. Sequencing was carried out using blood. Every receptor here comes from a human donor with a solid tumor.

This clonotype was counted only a few times. V gene TRBV12-3 or TRBV12-4 combines with J gene TRBJ1-1, with a weak D call TRBD1 (5 bases). This CDR3 has 13 residues. Trimming removed 3 bases from V and 4 bases from J, with 9 bases in between. The CDR3 DNA follows: TGTGCCAGCAGTTTTGGACACAGCACTGAAGCTTTCTTT. Translated, it gives CASSFGHSTEAFF.

This chain connects TRBV6-5 to TRBJ2-3, with D perhaps matching TRBD2 (6 bases). Germline CDR1 MNHEY, CDR2 SVGAGI. The CDR3 is 14 amino acids. The ends were cut back, 7 bases at V and 3 bases at J, with 14 bases in the middle. CDR3 bases: TGTGCCAGCAAGCCGGGAGTGGGGACAGATACGCAGTATTTT. Protein product: CASKPGVGTDTQYF.

The chain recombines TRBV7-2 with TRBJ2-7; 8 bases line up with TRBD2. V lost 5 bases to trimming and J lost 7 bases; unmatched junction nucleotides: 22. This CDR3 is 18 amino acids long. CDR1 is SGHTA, CDR2 FQGNSA, per germline. The CDR3 spells CASSPGLVSNTREREQYF. CDR3 nucleotide sequence: TGTGCCAGCAGCCCGGGACTAGTGTCGAACACACGAGAGAGGGAGCAGTACTTC. Full variable domain (rest looked up from reference TRBV7-2 and TRBJ2-7): GAGVSQSPSNKVTEKGKDVELRCDPISGHTALYWYRQSLGQGLEFLIYFQGNSAPDKSGLPSDRFSAERTGGSVSTLTIQRTQQEDSAVYLCASSPGLVSNTREREQYFGPGTRLTVT.

This clonotype appeared once. The chain employs TRBV7-6 and TRBJ1-1; D is ambiguous. The V and J ends lost 7 bases and 6 bases respectively, with 18 bases between them. This CDR3 is 14 amino acids long. The germline CDR1 and CDR2 sequences are SGHVS and FNYEAQ. CDR3 loop: CASMSPGGSAEAFF. The CDR3, as DNA: TGTGCCAGCATGAGCCCGGGAGGAAGCGCTGAAGCTTTCTTT.

V usage is TRBV4-1 and J usage is TRBJ1-2; D gene unclear. In germline, CDR1 is MGHRA, CDR2 YSYEKL. The CDR3 runs to 14 residues. Trimming removed 3 bases from V and 3 bases from J, with 11 bases in between. CDR3 DNA: TGCGCCAGCAGCCAGGCCGAGAGGTACTATGGCTACACCTTC. This sequence encodes CASSQAERYYGYTF.

This chain joins TRBV5-6 and TRBJ1-2, with 8 positions matching TRBD1. Trimming at V came to 4 bases and at J to 2 bases, leaving 7 bases not matched to a gene. This CDR3 has 15 amino acids. The germline V gene encodes CDR1 SGHDT and CDR2 YYEEEE. This CDR3 is CASSLRTGRNYGYTF. CDR3 sequence (DNA): TGTGCCAGCAGCCTTCGGACAGGGCGCAACTATGGCTACACCTTC.

In its sample, this clonotype was seen a few times. The chain joins TRBV15 to TRBJ1-1; perhaps TRBD1 as D (5 bases). The CDR3 extends over 15 amino acids. V was pared by 1 base and J by 4 bases, with 13 bases between. Germline V CDR1 and CDR2: LNHNV, YYDKDF (reference sequence). The CDR3 DNA sequence: TGTGCCACCAGCAGAGGGGGGACTTTATCCACTGAAGCTTTCTTT. Protein product: CATSRGGTLSTEAFF.

The chain has TRBV7-9 and TRBJ1-2, with 7 bases identical to TRBD1. The germline CDR1 and CDR2 sequences are SEHNR and FQNEAQ (reference sequence). With 0 bases clipped from V and 5 bases from J, the junction kept 6 bases outside the gene matches. The CDR3 is made up of 15 amino acids. CDR3 bases: TGTGCCAGCAGCTTAGCAGGGGGCTTAGGGTATGGCTACACCTTC. Its protein is CASSLAGGLGYGYTF.